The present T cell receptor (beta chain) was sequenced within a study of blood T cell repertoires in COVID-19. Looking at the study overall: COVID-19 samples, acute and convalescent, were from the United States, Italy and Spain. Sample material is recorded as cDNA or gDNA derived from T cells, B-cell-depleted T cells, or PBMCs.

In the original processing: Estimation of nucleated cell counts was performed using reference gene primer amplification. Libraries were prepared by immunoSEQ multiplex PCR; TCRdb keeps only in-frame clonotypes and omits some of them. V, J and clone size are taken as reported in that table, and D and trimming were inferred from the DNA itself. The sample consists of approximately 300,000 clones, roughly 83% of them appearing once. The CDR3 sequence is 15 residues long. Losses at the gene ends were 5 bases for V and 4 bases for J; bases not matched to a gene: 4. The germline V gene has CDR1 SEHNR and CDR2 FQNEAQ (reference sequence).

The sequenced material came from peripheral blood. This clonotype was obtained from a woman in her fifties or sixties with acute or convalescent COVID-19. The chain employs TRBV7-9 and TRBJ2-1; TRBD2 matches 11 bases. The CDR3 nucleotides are TGTGCCAGCAGCGCCGGGACTAGCGGATACAATGAGCAGTTCTTC. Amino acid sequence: CASSAGTSGYNEQFF.